The 9 T cell receptor beta chains in this list originate from one sample, sequenced in a study of shared clonotypes between healthy human individuals. Repertoires were generated with immunoSEQ multiplex PCR, while TCRdb's copy carries only in-frame clones and drops some. Of a few million clones in the sample, 85% to 95% were seen once. The sample taken for sequencing was naive CD4+ T cells sorted from blood. Subset given: CD45RA+ positively selected. Receptor source: a man between 18 and 29 years old in good health.

V and J are TRBV30 and TRBJ2-5; D gene ambiguous. V was pared by 1 base and J by 3 bases, with 3 bases between. This CDR3 is built from 11 residues. Germline V gives CDR1 GTSNPN, CDR2 SVGIG (reference sequence). CDR3 sequence reads: CAWSGKETQYF. The CDR3 bases are TGTGCCTGGAGTGGGAAAGAGACCCAGTACTTC.

The chain uses TRBV30 and TRBJ1-1, with D tentatively TRBD1 (5 bases). Germline CDR1 reads GTSNPN; CDR2 reads SVGIG (reference sequence). The CDR3 consists of 13 residues. The V and J ends lost 5 bases and 4 bases respectively, with 14 bases between them. CDR3 DNA: TGTGCCTGGGGGGGTCTCAGGGCCACTGAAGCTTTCTTT. Translating gives CAWGGLRATEAFF. The whole variable domain, filled in from reference TRBV30 and TRBJ1-1, reads SQTIHQWPATLVQPVGSPLSLECTVEGTSNPNLYWYRQAAGRGLQLLFYSVGIGQISSEVPQNLSASRPQDRQFILSSKKLLLSDSGFYLCAWGGLRATEAFFGQGTRLTVV.

The CDR3 reads CASSQGPAGRNTQYF. The DNA for the CDR3 is TGCGCCAGCAGCCAGGGACCAGCGGGGAGGAATACGCAGTATTTT. The genes are TRBV4-1 and TRBJ2-3; TRBD2 aligns across 7 bases. The germline V gene has CDR1 MGHRA and CDR2 YSYEKL. CDR3 size: 15 residues. V shed 3 bases and J 7 bases; nucleotides not matched to a gene: 10.

DNA for the CDR3: TGTGCCAGCAGCTATCAGGGGAATGAAAAACTGTTTTTT. This gives the protein CASSYQGNEKLFF. The chain is built from TRBV7-8 and TRBJ1-4, with D possibly matching TRBD1 (6 bases). From germline, CDR1 is SGHVS and CDR2 FQNEAQ. V gave up 4 bases and J gave up 5 bases, with 8 bases separating them. The CDR3 is made up of 13 amino acids.

The sample holds a few counts of this clone. Different DNA sequences within this sample yield the same CDR3. The chain employs TRBV7-2 and TRBJ2-2, with 8 bases aligning to TRBD2. The germline CDR1 and CDR2 sequences are SGHTA and FQGNSA. The J segment lost 1 base and the V segment lost 5 bases, leaving 6 bases of the junction unmatched. The CDR3 has 16 amino acids. The CDR3, as DNA: TGTGCCAGCAGCCCCTTAGCGGGATTGAACACCGGGGAGCTGTTTTTT. Its protein is CASSPLAGLNTGELFF.

This chain uses TRBV27 with TRBJ1-2, with a weak D call TRBD1 (5 bases). Germline CDR1 and CDR2: MNHEY and SMNVEV (reference sequence). Trimming left V 3 bases short and J 7 bases short, with 12 bases between. CDR3 length: 13 amino acids. The CDR3 region is CASSFRDLRGYTF. Here the CDR3 DNA reads TGTGCCAGCAGTTTCCGGGACCTACGTGGCTACACCTTC.

CDR3 DNA sequence: TGTGCCAGCAGTTGGTTGGGGGTCCCCACCGGGGAGCTGTTTTTT. This sequence encodes CASSWLGVPTGELFF. The J gene is TRBJ2-2, the V gene TRBV6-4; the D call may be TRBD1 or TRBD2 (5 bases each). This CDR3 comprises 15 residues. Per the germline V gene, CDR1 is MRHNA and CDR2 is SNTAGT. Between the trimmed V and J ends, which lost 5 bases and 4 bases, there was a span of 14 bases.

The chain combines TRBV7-9 with TRBJ2-7, with 14 bases fitting TRBD2. The J segment lost 4 bases and the V segment lost 5 bases, leaving 7 bases of the junction unmatched. The CDR3 length is 16 residues. Germline V gene data show CDR1 as SEHNR and CDR2 as FQNEAQ (reference sequence). This CDR3 reads CASSLGTSGSSYEQYF. In nucleotides, the CDR3 is TGTGCCAGCAGCCTAGGGACTAGCGGGAGTTCTTACGAGCAGTACTTC.

The chain couples TRBV9 to TRBJ2-3, with 8 bases lining up with TRBD2. This CDR3 is built from 16 residues. J gave up 2 bases and V 1 base, and 6 bases lay outside the gene matches. Germline lookup yields CDR1 SGDLS and CDR2 YYNGEE. The CDR3 DNA follows: TGTGCCAGCAGCGTATCGGCGGGGGGCCTCACAGATACGCAGTATTTT. Protein: CASSVSAGGLTDTQYF. Based on the CDR3 plus reference TRBV9 and TRBJ2-3, the full variable domain is DSGVTQTPKHLITATGQRVTLRCSPRSGDLSVYWYQQSLDQGLQFLIQYYNGEERAKGNILERFSAQQFPDLHSELNLSSLELGDSALYFCASSVSAGGLTDTQYFGPGTRLTVL.